This TCR beta chain was recovered during a study of PD-1 blockade in mismatch repair-deficient tumors. V trimming: 5 bases; J trimming: 2 bases; junction bases outside the gene matches: 5. CDR1 SEHNR and CDR2 FQNEAQ come from the germline V gene (reference sequence). The CDR3 length is 14 residues. Produced via immunoSEQ multiplex PCR; TCRdb's table is partial and in-frame only. The sample carries around 120,000 clones, 88% recorded once. This TCR was recovered from an adult with mismatch repair-deficient cancer. The sequenced sample was peripheral blood, obtained approximately 70 weeks after starting pembrolizumab. This chain connects TRBV7-9 to TRBJ1-1, with TRBD1 identical over 7 bases. The CDR3 loop reads CASSPDRRNTEAFF. CDR3 in DNA: TGTGCCAGCAGCCCGGACAGGCGCAACACTGAAGCTTTCTTT.